These 9 T cell receptor beta chains were sequenced from one sample in a study of patients and donors after allogeneic stem cell transplantation. TCRdb fed the RT-PCR reads into MiXCR, producing one record per CDR3 protein. The sample contains roughly 180,000 distinct CDR3 sequences, roughly two fifths of which appear only once. Sequencing input: blood, either unsorted or a sorted T cell fraction (not recorded which). The receptors shown here come from a human donor who was either an allogeneic HSCT recipient or a stem cell or donor lymphocyte infusion donor (not recorded which). It is not recorded whose cells these are; they may come from a transplant donor.

CDR3: CASGRDNQPQHF. CDR3 nucleotide sequence: TGTGCCAGCGGCAGAGACAATCAGCCCCAGCATTTT. J is TRBJ1-5 and V is TRBV7-2, with D unresolved. Germline V CDR1 and CDR2: SGHTA, FQGNSA. CDR3 length equals 12 residues. Trimming removed 8 bases at V and 3 bases at J, with 8 bases between.

This clonotype was picked up a small number of times. V is TRBV10-3 and J is TRBJ1-2; the match to TRBD1 covers 8 bases. Looked up from germline, CDR1 is ENHRY and CDR2 is SYGVKD. V gave up 4 bases and J gave up 3 bases; unmatched junction bases: 4. This CDR3 contains 14 residues. CDR3 amino acids: CAISGTGKDYGYTF. The CDR3 coding sequence is TGTGCCATCAGTGGGACAGGGAAAGACTATGGCTACACCTTC.

This clonotype was counted only a few times. This chain joins TRBV29-1 and TRBJ2-1; 9 nucleotides align to TRBD1. Germline V gene data show CDR1 as SQVTM and CDR2 as ANQGSEA. The length of the CDR3 is 15 residues. Trimming cost V 2 bases and J 8 bases; bases outside gene matches: 10. CDR3 coding DNA: TGCAGCGTTGAAAAGCTCGGACAGGGGATGGATGAGCAGTTCTTC. It specifies CSVEKLGQGMDEQFF.

CDR3 region: CATSRGRDTEAFF. The DNA of the CDR3 is TGTGCCACCAGCAGAGGTCGGGACACTGAAGCTTTCTTT. This chain uses TRBV15 with TRBJ1-1; D is unclear. V was clipped by 1 base and J by 3 bases, with 6 bases between them. Germline CDR1 LNHNV, CDR2 YYDKDF (reference sequence). CDR3 length: 13 amino acids.

This clonotype has a handful of counts. This rearrangement joins TRBV5-1 to TRBJ1-4; TRBD1 is a possible D gene (6 bases). CDR1 is SGHRS, CDR2 YFSETQ, per germline. V was pared by 0 bases and J by 11 bases, with 17 bases between. The CDR3 extends over 15 amino acids. CDR3: CASSLVSGVREKLFF. The CDR3 DNA is TGCGCCAGCAGCTTGGTATCAGGGGTTAGGGAGAAACTGTTTTTT.

The chain carries TRBV20-1 and TRBJ2-1, with 10 bases aligning to TRBD2. Germline loops: CDR1 DFQATT, CDR2 SNEGSKA (reference sequence). V was clipped by 1 base and J by 7 bases; unmatched bases: 7. This CDR3 is 15 amino acids long. The CDR3 bases are TGCAGTGCTAGAGGCCCGGGACTAGCGAAAAATGAGCAGTTCTTC. Protein product: CSARGPGLAKNEQFF.

V is TRBV6-5 and J is TRBJ1-2; 7 bases align to TRBD1. J gave up 5 bases and V 6 bases, and 9 bases lay outside the gene matches. Germline lookup yields CDR1 MNHEY and CDR2 SVGAGI. There are 14 residues in the CDR3. The CDR3 nucleotides read TGTGCCAGCAGGACAGGGAGTTGGGAGTATGGCTACACCTTC. Translating gives CASRTGSWEYGYTF.

The J gene is TRBJ1-2, the V gene TRBV4-2; 7 nucleotides match TRBD1. This CDR3 comprises 16 residues. V lost 0 bases, J lost 4 bases, and 8 bases stayed unmatched. Germline CDR1 is LGHNA and CDR2 is YNFKEQ. CDR3 loop: CASSQDLGGAAYGYTF. The CDR3 DNA follows: TGTGCCAGCAGCCAAGATTTAGGGGGCGCTGCCTATGGCTACACCTTC.

This clonotype was recorded a few times. The chain employs TRBV12-3 or TRBV12-4 and TRBJ1-2, with 8 positions matching TRBD1. This CDR3 is 14 amino acids long. V lost 1 base to trimming and J lost 8 bases; unmatched junction nucleotides: 6. The CDR3 protein is CASSLVPGGEGYTF. The CDR3 nucleotides read TGTGCCAGCAGTTTAGTCCCAGGGGGCGAAGGCTACACCTTC.